The subject of this entry is one T cell receptor (beta chain). It lacks a known antigen. Per-base quality was not reported, and no clone a single base away is much larger than it. Library preparation used the immunoSEQ multiplex PCR assay. For the multiplex PCR, a mixture combining 60 forward primers for TCR Vbeta segments and 13 reverse primers for TCR Jbeta segments was used. The CDR3 region of rearranged TCR beta genes was amplified from genomic DNA with a multiplex PCR assay. On the Illumina HiSeq System, the amplified TCR beta libraries were sequenced as 87-base-pair reads. Regarding the original processing steps: Across the 500 to 700 repertoires, a later analysis counted about 81 million unique TCR beta chains, roughly 11 million of which were shared by at least two donors. To remove PCR and sequencing errors, raw reads were error-corrected and collapsed into unique sequences using a nearest-neighbor algorithm that merged closely related sequences. CDR3 sequences were aligned to IMGT reference sequences to assign V, D and J gene segments. For a sequence to be retained, a match of at least six nucleotides was required to both a V gene segment and a J gene segment. Rearrangements were called productive when the CDR3 lacked stop codons and stayed in frame with V and J; all others were non-productive. Following IMGT convention, CDR3 was defined as the stretch from the second conserved V-encoded cysteine to the conserved J-encoded phenylalanine. In an earlier analysis of approximately 590 of the donors, sequences lacking an unambiguous match to a single V gene segment were excluded. An earlier analysis of 500 to 700 of the donors classified V segments as functional when productive rearrangements were above 56.7% and as segregating when the standard deviation between donors was above 5%. To diagnose cytomegalovirus status from the catalog of TCR beta chain sequences, a statistical classification framework was built. In a later analysis, V and J genes were assigned by comparing TCR nucleotide sequences against IMGT/GENE-DB human TR gene sequences. The TCRdist pipeline was used in a later analysis to assign CDR3 sequences and most-parsimonious VDJ recombination scenarios. In a later analysis, each TCR beta chain was defined by its CDR3 amino acid sequence together with its V-gene family, and reads lacking a unique V-gene family were excluded. To address suspected cross-contamination and a sequencing artifact, a later analysis removed 550 to 750 highly shared, low-generation-probability nucleotide sequences. A later analysis calculated a clonal expansion index for each public chain from normalized within-repertoire ranks of inferred template counts. In a later analysis, generation probabilities were computed using a VDJ recombination model fitted to out-of-frame rearrangements, and the results were checked against IGoR. In a later analysis, TCR-TCR, TCR-HLA and TCR-CMV co-occurrence was scored with hypergeometric tests, and a repertoire-size bias correction was applied to TCR pairs. In a later analysis, false discovery rates were estimated by permuting HLA or CMV assignments 20 times. A later analysis grouped co-occurring TCRs with DBSCAN, adding TCRdist sequence similarity when clustering within HLA-allele-positive subsets. For co-occurrence clustering, repertoires with fewer than 30,000 or more than 120,000 public chains were excluded, along with four to six repertoires with anomalous nucleotide sharing. TCRdb retrieved this table from immuneACCESS and kept in-frame rearrangements only. Not all clones are present; in checked studies, unresolved V genes account for under half, and no reason is known for the remainder. V, J and clone size reflect that table, while D and trimming were determined from the DNA. The sample has fewer than 200,000 clones on record, about 83% of them singletons. 2.9% of the sample goes to the ten largest clones.

This sample stems from a study of cytomegalovirus exposure and HLA in healthy donors (TCRdb year 2017). At the level of the whole study: According to an earlier analysis of a few hundred of the donors, roughly 180 million T cells yielded roughly 100 million unique TCR beta sequences and 276 Gb of sequence data. About 280 gigabases of sequencing data and approximately 93 million unique TCR sequences were included in an early release covering about 600 HLA-typed donors. Of the 300 to 450 genotyped donors, less than 85% were placed in the genetic ancestry cluster associated with self-reported Caucasian donors. The study was designed to test whether signatures of past pathogen exposure could be identified by cataloging public T cell receptors. The study used immunosequencing to profile the T cell repertoires of approximately 650 subjects and linked those repertoires to cytomegalovirus serostatus. In addition to the first cohort of several hundred subjects, a separate validation cohort of about 120 different subjects was used. To predict cytomegalovirus infection status, the study combined high-throughput TCR immunosequencing, statistical association of individual TCRs with disease status, and machine learning. To study patterns of TCR occurrence, a later analysis re-analyzed previously published TCR beta repertoires from under 750 donors and added high-resolution HLA genotyping. The later analysis used no new phenotypic data to find candidate immune exposures, relying instead on TCR beta sequences and their occurrence across donors. To decide whether each TCR beta V gene segment behaved as functional or pseudogenic, an earlier analysis of some 600 of the donors relied on high-throughput TCR beta sequencing. Alongside the repertoire data, information on donor age, sex, ethnicity and CMV serostatus was compiled. A later genetic analysis used genome-wide SNP genotypes for about three fifths of the 666 donors, treating that subset as a discovery cohort. All discovery cohort repertoires had been generated on a single sequencing platform. Both class I and class II loci were covered by HLA typing, at four-digit resolution. The number of typed donors differed by locus: about 629-640 for A, B, C, DRB1 and DQB1; some 540 for DQA1; 606 for DPA1; and roughly 470 for DPB1. Four to six DR-DQ haplotypes were handled as single units for association and clustering, since linkage in the cohort was strong. Among some 400 genotyped donors of the cohort, an average of around 220,000 unique TCR beta nucleotide sequences was sequenced per donor, of which roughly 18% were non-productive.

The cohort consisted of some 730 healthy bone marrow donors. At the time of sampling, all cohort members were nominally healthy, though unrecorded immune exposures were likely present. The donor was CMV seronegative and was included in the group of 352 seronegative cohort members. Each donor provided a peripheral blood sample, and peripheral blood mononuclear cells were used for TCR beta sequencing. The Qiagen DNeasy Blood Extraction Kit was used to extract genomic DNA from the blood cell samples. The CDR3 contains 15 residues, cysteine and phenylalanine counted. Only the CDR3 portion is preserved as DNA: 45 bases, with reading frame beginning at the first base. Taken from the germline V gene, the CDR1 and CDR2 loops are SGDLS and YYNGEE. V was cut back by 0 bases and J by 1 base, leaving a gap of 10 bases between them. Overall results and qualifications from the work: CMV serostatus was the only immune exposure information available for the cohort. The authors suggested that the approach could potentially be extended to other disease states and immunological phenotypes. When HLA alleles, especially DR and DQ, strongly co-occurred, attributing TCR associations to individual alleles was difficult. A further reported finding was that TCR beta sequences accurately predicted the HLA-A and HLA-B alleles for most subjects in the first cohort. In a later genetic analysis, a missense DCLRE1C variant was associated with V-gene and J-gene trimming of TCR beta chains, and the association was replicated in an independent cohort. While some public TCRs were present in many individuals, most TCR sequences turned up only very rarely across donors. Because HLA typing was missing for some donors at each locus, association tests included only the typed subset. A total of about 150 TCR beta chains were listed by the study as associated with cytomegalovirus. The presence/absence analyses assumed that sequencing depth was roughly uniform across donors, and that assumption may not be true. This cohort had only TCR beta chains sequenced, and the lack of alpha or paired-chain data limited which features could be detected. Some IMGT-functional V segments, including TRBV6-2 and TRBV6-3, could not be told apart with the 87-base-pair reads, so those segments were excluded. A cluster of highly shared sequence variants was judged likely to represent a technical artifact of the sequencing pipeline. A later analysis found that most CMV-associated TCR beta chains appeared HLA-restricted, with HLA associations seemingly driven largely by CMV exposure. In a later analysis, more than 15,000 TCR beta sequences were associated with specific HLA alleles at a false discovery rate of 0.05. Cytomegalovirus status was reported to be diagnosed by the classifier with high specificity and sensitivity in both the original and validation cohorts. A later analysis reported that several top co-occurrence clusters appeared linked to parvovirus B19, influenza, CMV and Epstein-Barr virus. The earlier analysis of 587 of the donors excluded some 15 rarely observed V segments, including chromosome 9 orphons, because counts were too low. Three of the identified cytomegalovirus-associated TCR beta chains were confirmed in vitro to be specific for cytomegalovirus antigens. Correlated functional status among segregating V segments might be attributable to linkage disequilibrium, but an unknown experimental factor could not be ruled out. A later analysis found that TCR association rates varied across HLA loci, with DRB1 alleles showing the most associated TCRs and HLA-C alleles the fewest. In an earlier analysis of over 550 of the donors, most TCR beta V segments were observed in productive rearrangements about 87% or about 30% of the time, broadly matching IMGT annotations. In a later genetic analysis, fewer N-insertions in productive TCRs were reported among donors in an Asian-associated ancestry cluster than the roughly 710-donor mean. Compared with equally common non-associated chains, HLA-associated TCR beta chains in a later analysis were more clonally expanded and had lower generation probabilities.

The rearranged chain carries TRBV9 and TRBJ1-1; TRBD1 is possibly the D segment (5 matching bases). The TCR comes from a female donor in good health and CMV-seronegative. Sequences were obtained from PBMCs. The DNA is TGTGCCAGCAGCGTAGCTTCAGGGCCGAACACTGAAGCTTTCTTT. Translated, it gives CASSVASGPNTEAFF.